The 10 T cell receptor beta chains listed next were all sequenced from one sample in a study of blood T cell repertoires in COVID-19. Profiling relied on immunoSEQ multiplex PCR, and the TCRdb table lists in-frame clones only, not all of them. Of 200,000 to 250,000 clones in the sample, about four fifths were seen once. The specimen was PBMCs or T cells enriched from blood (not recorded which). These receptors all come from a man in his 60s who had recovered from COVID-19.

The chain links TRBV19 to TRBJ2-7; 9 nucleotides agree with TRBD2. The CDR3 consists of 16 residues. The germline V gene encodes CDR1 LNHDA and CDR2 SQIVND (reference sequence). V lost 4 bases and J lost 0; bases outside the gene matches: 7. CDR3 region: CASSTAGGLHSYEQYF. DNA for the CDR3: TGTGCCAGTAGTACAGCGGGGGGCTTGCACTCCTACGAGCAGTACTTC.

The chain combines TRBV18 with TRBJ2-7; TRBD2 aligns across 11 bases. The CDR3 has 15 residues. Losses at the gene ends were 6 bases for V and 3 bases for J; bases not matched to a gene: 7. Germline V CDR1 and CDR2: KGHSH, LQKENI. The CDR3 coding sequence is TGTGCCAGCTCGCCATTGGGACTAGCGGACTACGAGCAGTACTTC. Encoded protein: CASSPLGLADYEQYF.

Note on this clone: Different DNA sequences within this sample yield the same CDR3. The gene calls are TRBV18 and TRBJ1-2; weak D call: TRBD1 (6 bases). The CDR3 length is 14 residues. Germline V gives CDR1 KGHSH, CDR2 LQKENI. Trimming took off 3 bases at V and 2 bases at J, with 10 bases between the two ends. In nucleotides, the CDR3 is TGTGCCAGCTCACCCGGACAGACCAACTATGGCTACACCTTC. This sequence encodes CASSPGQTNYGYTF.

This sequence joins TRBV11-3 and TRBJ2-1, with D tentatively TRBD2 (5 bases). Germline V gene data show CDR1 as SGHNT and CDR2 as YENEEA. V was trimmed by 0 bases and J by 0 bases, leaving 15 bases between them. CDR3 length: 18 amino acids. CDR3 nucleotides: TGTGCCAGCAGCTTAGATCGAGGGTCCTGGAGCTCCTACAATGAGCAGTTCTTC. Protein product: CASSLDRGSWSSYNEQFF. Together with reference TRBV11-3 and TRBJ2-1, the CDR3 gives the full variable domain: EAGVVQSPRYKIIEKKQPVAFWCNPISGHNTLYWYLQNLGQGPELLIRYENEEAVDDSQLPKDRFSAERLKGVDSTLKIQPAELGDSAVYLCASSLDRGSWSSYNEQFFGPGTRLTVL.

V is TRBV2 and J is TRBJ1-5, with D hard to call. There are 14 residues in the CDR3. Trimming left V 2 bases short and J 7 bases short, with 12 bases between. Germline V lookup: CDR1 SNHLY, CDR2 FYNNEI. The CDR3 sequence is CASSESGGIQPQHF. In DNA form, the CDR3 reads TGTGCCAGCAGTGAATCGGGAGGGATCCAGCCCCAGCATTTT.

The gene calls are TRBV11-1 and TRBJ1-2; possibly TRBD1 for D (5 bases). This CDR3 is 12 amino acids long. CDR1 and CDR2 (germline): SGHAT, FQDESV (reference sequence). Trimming shortened V by 5 bases and J by 5 bases, and 9 bases separated the two germline ends. The chain's CDR3 is CASSPQGYGYTF. CDR3 in DNA: TGTGCCAGCAGCCCCCAGGGATATGGCTACACCTTC.

The J gene is TRBJ1-1, the V gene TRBV27; tentatively, D is TRBD1 (6 bases). The CDR3 has 15 amino acids. Trimming pared 5 bases from V and 1 base from J, leaving 14 bases between. Germline CDR1 is MNHEY and CDR2 is SMNVEV (reference sequence). Here the CDR3 reads CASSIARTANTEAFF. In DNA form, the CDR3 reads TGTGCCAGCAGTATAGCCCGGACAGCGAACACTGAAGCTTTCTTT.

This chain uses TRBV7-2 with TRBJ1-4; the D is unclear. The germline V gene encodes CDR1 SGHTA and CDR2 FQGNSA. V dropped 2 bases and J dropped 6 bases, with 22 bases sitting between them. The CDR3 consists of 18 residues. The CDR3 here is CASSLTVWAGRVDEKLFF. DNA for the CDR3: TGTGCCAGCAGCTTAACCGTTTGGGCTGGGCGGGTCGATGAAAAACTGTTTTTT. Drawing the rest from reference TRBV7-2 and TRBJ1-4, the complete variable domain is GAGVSQSPSNKVTEKGKDVELRCDPISGHTALYWYRQSLGQGLEFLIYFQGNSAPDKSGLPSDRFSAERTGGSVSTLTIQRTQQEDSAVYLCASSLTVWAGRVDEKLFFGSGTQLSVL.

This sequence joins TRBV29-1 and TRBJ1-1; the D is unclear. CDR1 and CDR2 from the germline V gene are SQVTM and ANQGSEA. CDR3 length equals 11 residues. Trimming left V 4 bases short and J 4 bases short, with 7 bases between. CDR3 residues: CSVGSPTEAFF. In DNA, the CDR3 is TGCAGCGTTGGTAGTCCCACTGAAGCTTTCTTT.

The rearrangement links TRBV6-2 or TRBV6-3 to TRBJ2-7, with TRBD1 matching 9 bases. The CDR3 has 14 amino acids. CDR1 and CDR2 (germline): MNHEY, SVGEGT. V was clipped by 5 bases and J by 0 bases; unmatched bases: 2. CDR3 sequence reads: CASSPQGASYEQYF. DNA for the CDR3: TGTGCCAGCAGTCCACAGGGGGCCTCCTACGAGCAGTACTTC.